What follows are 2 T cell receptor beta chains derived from one specimen sequenced in a study of cytomegalovirus exposure and HLA in healthy donors. Vbeta (60) and Jbeta (13) primers were used in the PCR. This table comes from immunoSEQ multiplex PCR, and its TCRdb copy is limited to in-frame clones, with some not included. The table includes about 120,000 clones, over 75% detected once. The sample taken for sequencing was PBMCs. These receptors were obtained from a man younger than 35 in good health and CMV-seropositive.

This chain uses TRBV5-6 with TRBJ2-3, with 7 nucleotides matching TRBD1. This CDR3 is 15 amino acids long. The ends lost 4 bases at V and 1 base at J; junction bases unmatched: 6. Germline-derived CDR1 and CDR2 are SGHDT and YYEEEE. The CDR3 DNA is TGTGCCAGCAGCGCACCCGGGACAGGCACAGATACGCAGTATTTT. It is translated as CASSAPGTGTDTQYF.

The chain combines TRBV11-3 with TRBJ2-2; no clear D gene. CDR1 and CDR2 from the germline V gene are SGHNT and YENEEA. The CDR3 covers 12 residues. V was shortened by 2 bases and J by 8 bases, with 6 bases between the two germline ends. CDR3 DNA: TGTGCCAGCAGCTTAACTACGGGGGAGCTGTTTTTT. It translates to CASSLTTGELFF.